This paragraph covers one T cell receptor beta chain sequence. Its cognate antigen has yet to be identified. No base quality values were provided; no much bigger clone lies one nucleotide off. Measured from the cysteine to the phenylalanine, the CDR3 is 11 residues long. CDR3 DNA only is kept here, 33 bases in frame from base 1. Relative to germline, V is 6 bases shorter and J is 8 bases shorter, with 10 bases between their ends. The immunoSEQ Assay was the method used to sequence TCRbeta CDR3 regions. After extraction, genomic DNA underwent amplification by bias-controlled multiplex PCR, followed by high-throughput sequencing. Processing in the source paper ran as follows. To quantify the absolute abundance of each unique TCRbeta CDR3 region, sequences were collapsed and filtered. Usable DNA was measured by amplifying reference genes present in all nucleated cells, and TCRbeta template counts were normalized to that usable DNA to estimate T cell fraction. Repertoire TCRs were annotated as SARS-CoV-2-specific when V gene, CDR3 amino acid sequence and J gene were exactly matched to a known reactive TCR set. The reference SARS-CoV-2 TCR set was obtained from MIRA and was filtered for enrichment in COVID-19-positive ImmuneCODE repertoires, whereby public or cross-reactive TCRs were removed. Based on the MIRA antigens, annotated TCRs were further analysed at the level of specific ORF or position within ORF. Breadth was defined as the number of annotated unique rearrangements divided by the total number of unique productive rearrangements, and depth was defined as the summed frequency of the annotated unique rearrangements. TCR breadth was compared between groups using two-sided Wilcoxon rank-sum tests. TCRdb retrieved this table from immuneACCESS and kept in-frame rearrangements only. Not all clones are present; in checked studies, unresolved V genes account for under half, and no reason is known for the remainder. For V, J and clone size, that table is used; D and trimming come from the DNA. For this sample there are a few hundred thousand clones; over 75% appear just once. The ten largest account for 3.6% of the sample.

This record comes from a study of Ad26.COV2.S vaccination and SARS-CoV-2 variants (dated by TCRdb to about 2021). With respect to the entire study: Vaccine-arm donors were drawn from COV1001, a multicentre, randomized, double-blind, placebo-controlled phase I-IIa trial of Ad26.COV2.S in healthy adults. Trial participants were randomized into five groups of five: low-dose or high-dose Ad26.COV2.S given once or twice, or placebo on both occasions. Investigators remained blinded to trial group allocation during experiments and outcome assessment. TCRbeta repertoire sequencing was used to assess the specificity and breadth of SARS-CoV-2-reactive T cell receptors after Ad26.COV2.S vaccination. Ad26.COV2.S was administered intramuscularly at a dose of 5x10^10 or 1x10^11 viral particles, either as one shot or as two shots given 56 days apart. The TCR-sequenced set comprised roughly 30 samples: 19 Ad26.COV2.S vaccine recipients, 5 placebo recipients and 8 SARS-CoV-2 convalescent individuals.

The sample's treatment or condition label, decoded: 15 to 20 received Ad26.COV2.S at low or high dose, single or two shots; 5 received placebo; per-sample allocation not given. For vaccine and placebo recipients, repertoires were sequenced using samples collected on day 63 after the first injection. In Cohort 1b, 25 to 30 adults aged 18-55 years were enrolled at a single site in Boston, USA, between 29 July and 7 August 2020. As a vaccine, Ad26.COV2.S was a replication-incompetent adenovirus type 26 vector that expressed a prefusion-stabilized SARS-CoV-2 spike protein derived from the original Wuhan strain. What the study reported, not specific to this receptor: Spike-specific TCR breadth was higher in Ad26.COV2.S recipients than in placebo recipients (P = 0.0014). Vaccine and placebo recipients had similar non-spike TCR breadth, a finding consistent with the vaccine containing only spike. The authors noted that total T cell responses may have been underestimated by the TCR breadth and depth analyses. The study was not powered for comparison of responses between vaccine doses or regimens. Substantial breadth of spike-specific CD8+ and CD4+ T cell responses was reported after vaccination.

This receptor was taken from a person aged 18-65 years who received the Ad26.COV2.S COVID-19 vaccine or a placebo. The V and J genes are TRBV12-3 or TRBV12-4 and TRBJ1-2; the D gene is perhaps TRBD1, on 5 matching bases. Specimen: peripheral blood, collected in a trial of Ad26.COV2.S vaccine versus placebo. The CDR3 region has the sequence CASSLGGGYTF. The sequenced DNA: TGTGCCAGCAGCCTTGGGGGGGGCTACACCTTC.